This paragraph covers one T cell receptor (beta chain) sequence. Its specificity is not known. Other nucleotide sequences in the sample specify the same CDR3. This specimen belongs to a study of shared clonotypes between healthy human individuals. Whole-study findings and limits: Compared with memory subsets, naive subsets generally had larger estimated richness. Only blood samples were collected, and tissue repertoires likely differ.

In the naive CD8 group, cells lacked CD45RO and were positively selected for CCR7, so terminally differentiated effector memory CD45RA+ cells were left out. The germline V gene has CDR1 SGHDT and CDR2 YYEEEE. This CDR3 has 14 residues. The V and J ends lost 0 bases and 4 bases, in that order; junction bases with no gene match: 1. Original processing notes: ImmunoSEQ output lacked quality scores and full-length reads, limiting matched filtering. Sequencing used immunoSEQ multiplex PCR; TCRdb keeps in-frame clones, though not all of them. From that table come the V and J calls and clone size; the DNA was used to work out D and trimming. The sample records about 2 million clones, about 95% being singletons.

The sequence was collected from a man aged 18 to 35 in good health. Sequenced sample: naive CD8+ T cells sorted from blood. V and J are TRBV5-6 and TRBJ2-1; TRBD1 aligns across 7 bases. The CDR3 region is CASSLGQGYNEQFF. In DNA form, the CDR3 reads TGTGCCAGCAGCTTGGGACAGGGTTACAATGAGCAGTTCTTC.